The 24 T cell receptor beta chains below come from one sample, sequenced in a study of regulatory T cells in long-lasting Graves disease (dated by TCRdb to the early 2020s). The library was made by multiplex PCR. The instrument was an Illumina HiSeq 4000. CDR3 regions were amplified by Arm-PCR with iRepertoire HTBI primers to construct TCR beta libraries. TCRdb's own reprocessing of the public reads used fastp at Q25 and MiXCR and kept productive beta chains. Rows matching on CDR3 protein sequence are summarized as one entry with the most common DNA and genes. The sample table holds about 500,000 distinct CDR3 sequences, of which 12% were seen once. Of the sample, more than 8% falls within the top ten clones. Read against the paper, the sample's time point label means: newly diagnosed GD, antithyroid drugs for less than 3 months. For both TCR sequencing and RNA sequencing, RNA was extracted from PBMCs in TRIzol.

These data were likewise used in another study, on T cells in Graves' hyperthyroidism and ophthalmopathy.

The sample in question was peripheral blood mononuclear cells (PBMCs), obtained at new diagnosis, from a patient treated with antithyroid drugs. These receptors came from a woman aged 30 to 39 with Graves disease. Donor details come from another sample of the same person, matched by shared clones.

About this clonotype itself: A much larger clonotype is one base distant, so this may be a read error. This rearrangement joins TRBV5-5 to TRBJ2-1; TRBD2 aligns across 8 bases. Per germline, CDR1 SGHKS and CDR2 YYEKEE (reference sequence). V shed 3 bases, J shed 5 bases, and the junction held 13 bases outside the gene matches. There are 17 residues in the CDR3. The CDR3 protein is CASSSQGGTSRHNEQFF. The CDR3 nucleotides read TGTGCCAGCAGCTCCCAGGGTGGGACTAGTAGACACAATGAGCAGTTCTTC.

This clonotype was observed many times. The V and J genes are TRBV12-5 and TRBJ2-1, with TRBD2 matching over 13 bases. Germline trimming cut 5 bases from V and 0 bases from J; bases unmatched to any gene: 4. CDR3 length equals 17 residues. Germline CDR1 reads LGHNT; CDR2 reads FRNRAP. CDR3 loop: CASGPGTSGTSYNEQFF. The CDR3 DNA sequence: TGTGCTAGTGGTCCCGGGACTAGCGGGACCTCCTACAATGAGCAGTTCTTC.

This clonotype came up many times. The V gene is TRBV7-9, the J gene TRBJ1-1; D is ambiguous. CDR1 and CDR2 from the germline V gene are SEHNR and FQNEAQ (reference sequence). Trimming cost V 1 base and J 4 bases, with 7 bases left between them. The CDR3 contains 13 residues. Here the CDR3 reads CASSLDGPTEAFF. In DNA, the CDR3 is TGTGCCAGCAGCTTAGACGGTCCCACTGAAGCTTTCTTT. Filled out from reference TRBV7-9 and TRBJ1-1, the complete variable domain reads DTGVSQNPRHKITKRGQNVTFRCDPISEHNRLYWYRQTLGQGPEFLTYFQNEAQLEKSRLLSDRFSAERPKGSFSTLEIQRTEQGDSAMYLCASSLDGPTEAFFGQGTRLTVV.

The chain couples TRBV6-5 to TRBJ2-6; D is unresolved. The CDR3 is 15 amino acids. V shed 2 bases and J shed 4 bases, with 9 bases lying between them. CDR1 MNHEY and CDR2 SVGAGI come from the germline V gene. CDR3 sequence: CASSYTDTGANVLTF. The CDR3 DNA reads as TGTGCCAGCAGTTACACTGACACAGGGGCCAACGTCCTGACTTTC.

The CDR3 DNA follows: TGCAGTGCTAGGAATTTATTCCAGCCTAGCGGGAAAAATGAGCAGTTCTTC. It specifies CSARNLFQPSGKNEQFF. V usage is TRBV20-1 and J usage is TRBJ2-1; 9 nucleotides line up with TRBD2. The CDR3 totals 17 residues. Germline CDR1 DFQATT, CDR2 SNEGSKA (reference sequence). The trim removed 3 bases at V and 7 bases at J, leaving 16 bases unmatched.

This clonotype came up many times. The gene calls are TRBV2 and TRBJ2-3; 7 bases line up with TRBD1. The CDR3 runs to 11 residues. V dropped 7 bases and J dropped 8; count of bases not matched to a gene: 3. The germline CDR1 and CDR2 sequences are SNHLY and FYNNEI. The CDR3 DNA sequence: TGTGCCAGCACTTACAGGGGTACGCAGTATTTT. It codes for CASTYRGTQYF.

At least ten counts were recorded for this clonotype. The genes are TRBV30 and TRBJ1-1; D gene ambiguous. CDR1 and CDR2 from the germline V gene are GTSNPN and SVGIG (reference sequence). V lost 2 bases to trimming and J lost 3 bases, with 10 bases between them. The CDR3 extends over 13 amino acids. DNA for the CDR3: TGTGCCTGGAGTCGCGGATTACACACTGAAGCTTTCTTT. This translates into CAWSRGLHTEAFF.

In its sample, this clonotype was seen many times. The V gene is TRBV7-9, the J gene TRBJ1-6; D might be TRBD1 (5 bases). Trimming pared 5 bases from V and 8 bases from J, leaving 13 bases between. The CDR3 spans 14 residues. Germline-derived CDR1 and CDR2 are SEHNR and FQNEAQ (reference sequence). The CDR3 reads CASSHSGGDSPLHF. CDR3 nucleotide sequence: TGTGCCAGCAGCCATAGCGGGGGGGATTCACCCCTCCACTTT.

This clonotype was detected ten times or more. The CDR3 DNA reads as TGTGCCAGCAGTTCTCGACTAGCGGGAGAGTTCAATGAGCAGTTCTTC. Translated, it gives CASSSRLAGEFNEQFF. The genes are TRBV12-3 or TRBV12-4 and TRBJ2-5; 12 nucleotides align to TRBD2. The DNA end is a closer match to TRBJ2-1, so the J assignment may be wrong. CDR3 size: 16 residues.

This clonotype showed up many times. The J gene is TRBJ2-1, the V gene TRBV11-2; the D gene is possibly TRBD2 (5 bases). With 1 base removed from V and 3 bases from J, the gap between germline ends came to 10 bases. The CDR3 contains 15 residues. Germline V lookup: CDR1 SGHAT, CDR2 FQNNGV. DNA for the CDR3: TGTGCCAGCAGCTTAGGGAGAGGGCACTACAATGAGCAGTTCTTC. Translated, it gives CASSLGRGHYNEQFF. The variable domain in full, with the rest retrieved from reference TRBV11-2 and TRBJ2-1, is EAGVAQSPRYKIIEKRQSVAFWCNPISGHATLYWYQQILGQGPKLLIQFQNNGVVDDSQLPKDRFSAERLKGVDSTLKIQPAKLEDSAVYLCASSLGRGHYNEQFFGPGTRLTVL.

This clonotype was recorded many times. The V gene is TRBV19, the J gene TRBJ1-4, with no clear D. CDR3 length: 15 residues. CDR1 and CDR2 (germline): LNHDA, SQIVND (reference sequence). V lost 5 bases and J lost 6, with 16 bases in between. The CDR3 region is CASSSPADGDEKLFF. CDR3 nucleotide sequence: TGTGCCAGTAGTTCCCCGGCGGACGGCGATGAAAAACTGTTTTTT.

This clonotype was seen repeatedly, ten times or more. The genes are TRBV19 and TRBJ2-1; perhaps TRBD2 as D (5 bases). The CDR3 has 16 amino acids. Deletions cut 3 bases from V and 8 bases from J, with 20 bases between. Germline values: CDR1 LNHDA, CDR2 SQIVND (reference sequence). The CDR3 spells CASSIVRGDVRDEQFF. The CDR3 DNA follows: TGTGCCAGTAGTATTGTCCGGGGAGACGTTCGGGATGAGCAGTTCTTC. The variable domain in full, with the rest retrieved from reference TRBV19 and TRBJ2-1, is DGGITQSPKYLFRKEGQNVTLSCEQNLNHDAMYWYRQDPGQGLRLIYYSQIVNDFQKGDIAEGYSVSREKKESFPLTVTSAQKNPTAFYLCASSIVRGDVRDEQFFGPGTRLTVL.

This clonotype was seen only a few times. A much bigger clone sits one base away, suggesting this may be a read error. The CDR3 region is CAGSLSSLQAQYF. The CDR3 DNA reads TGTGCCGGCAGCCTTTCTTCTCTGCAGGCCCAGTACTTC. This chain connects TRBV11-2 to TRBJ2-5; D gene uncertain. Germline V gene sequence: CDR1 SGHAT, CDR2 FQNNGV. CDR3 length: 13 residues.

In this sample, this clonotype turned up a few times. This rearrangement joins TRBV28 to TRBJ2-3; no firm D call. The V and J ends lost 4 bases and 2 bases respectively, with 13 bases between them. The CDR3 has 15 residues. Looked up from germline, CDR1 is MDHEN and CDR2 is SYDVKM. This CDR3 is CASSSYSSPTDTQYF. The CDR3 bases are TGTGCCAGCAGTTCCTACAGCAGTCCCACAGATACGCAGTATTTT. The full variable domain, rest sourced from reference TRBV28 and TRBJ2-3, is DVKVTQSSRYLVKRTGEKVFLECVQDMDHENMFWYRQDPGLGLRLIYFSYDVKMKEKGDIPEGYSVSREKKERFSLILESASTNQTSMYLCASSSYSSPTDTQYFGPGTRLTVL.

This clonotype came up many times. CDR3 in amino acids: CAWRGVGWQNTEAFF. In DNA, the CDR3 is TGTGCCTGGAGGGGAGTAGGGTGGCAGAACACTGAAGCTTTCTTT. The chain is built from TRBV30 and TRBJ1-1; D is uncertain. CDR1 GTSNPN and CDR2 SVGIG come from the germline V gene (reference sequence). The CDR3 length is 15 residues. V lost 3 bases to trimming and J lost 1 base, with 15 bases between them. Based on the CDR3 plus reference TRBV30 and TRBJ1-1, the full variable domain is SQTIHQWPATLVQPVGSPLSLECTVEGTSNPNLYWYRQAAGRGLQLLFYSVGIGQISSEVPQNLSASRPQDRQFILSSKKLLLSDSGFYLCAWRGVGWQNTEAFFGQGTRLTVV.

With respect to this clonotype: One junction end disagrees with the germline gene, perhaps due to a read error. This sequence joins TRBV7-7 and TRBJ2-5, with 11 positions matching TRBD1. Per germline, CDR1 SSHAT and CDR2 FNYEAQ (reference sequence). This CDR3 is 17 amino acids long. The CDR3 DNA sequence: TGTGCTAGCAGCCCCATCGACGGACAGGGGGCATCGGAGACCCAGTACTTC. Translating gives CASSPIDGQGASETQYF.

This clonotype was detected once. The chain links TRBV6-2 or TRBV6-3 to TRBJ2-7; D could derive from TRBD1 or TRBD2 (5 bases each). This CDR3 has 15 residues. V was clipped by 2 bases and J by 3 bases, with 14 bases between them. Germline V gene lookup returns CDR1 MNHEY and CDR2 SVGEGT. In DNA form, the CDR3 reads TGTGCCAGCAGTTACGGCCGGGGCAGAAACTACGAGCAGTACTTC. This translates into CASSYGRGRNYEQYF.

There are many counts of this clonotype. V usage is TRBV12-3 or TRBV12-4 and J usage is TRBJ2-2; TRBD2 aligns across 8 bases. V lost 4 bases, J lost 3 bases, and 4 bases stayed unmatched. The CDR3 has 15 amino acids. The CDR3 bases are TGTGCCAGCAGTTGGACTAGCCCGGACACCGGGGAGCTGTTTTTT. Its translation is CASSWTSPDTGELFF.

Ten or more counts support this clonotype. This chain connects TRBV5-1 to TRBJ2-1; TRBD2 matches 8 bases. The germline CDR1 and CDR2 sequences are SGHRS and YFSETQ. The CDR3 totals 15 residues. J lost 6 bases, V lost 4 bases, and 9 bases had no gene match. The CDR3 nucleotides are TGCGCCAGCAGCACGCTAGCGGGTATTCTCAATGAGCAGTTCTTC. Its translation: CASSTLAGILNEQFF.

In its sample, this clonotype was seen a few times. CDR3 in DNA: TGTGCCACCAGTGTATCATCGGGGTTCAGCACAGATACGCAGTATTTT. It yields the protein CATSVSSGFSTDTQYF. This chain joins TRBV24-1 and TRBJ2-3; possible D gene TRBD2, 5 bases. The V and J ends lost 5 bases and 0 bases respectively, with 14 bases between them. The germline CDR1 and CDR2 sequences are KGHDR and SFDVKD. The CDR3 extends over 16 amino acids.

As to this clonotype: A read error is possible here, since a much larger clone lies one base away. The gene calls are TRBV7-8 and TRBJ2-3; 7 bases fit TRBD1. The CDR3 sequence is 13 residues long. CDR1 is SGHVS, CDR2 FQNEAQ, per germline. The CDR3 nucleotides are TGTTCCAGCGCCGGTACAGGGGCAGATACGCAGTATTTT. Its translation: CSSAGTGADTQYF.

This clonotype was recorded at least ten times. The V and J genes are TRBV5-1 and TRBJ1-2; TRBD1 agrees at 7 bases. The CDR3 spans 19 residues. V lost 4 bases and J lost 3; bases outside the gene matches: 21. Germline loops: CDR1 SGHRS, CDR2 YFSETQ. CDR3 loop: CASSPIIPTGYLTHYGYTF. DNA of the CDR3: TGCGCCAGCAGCCCTATAATCCCGACAGGGTACCTTACCCACTATGGCTACACCTTC.

This clonotype was seen many times. The V call is TRBV7-9, the J call TRBJ1-6; a possible D gene is TRBD1 (5 bases). There are 15 residues in the CDR3. V was shortened by 0 bases and J by 5 bases, with 8 bases between the two germline ends. In germline, CDR1 is SEHNR, CDR2 FQNEAQ (reference sequence). CDR3 bases: TGTGCCAGCAGCTTAGCTTTCAGGGATAATTCACCCCTCCACTTT. Translating it yields CASSLAFRDNSPLHF.

The J gene is TRBJ2-7, the V gene TRBV30; 10 nucleotides match TRBD1. The V and J ends lost 3 bases and 3 bases, in that order; junction bases with no gene match: 5. Germline CDR1 GTSNPN, CDR2 SVGIG (reference sequence). The CDR3 covers 14 residues. The chain's CDR3 is CAWRSWDRGYEQYF. CDR3 nucleotides: TGTGCCTGGAGGTCATGGGACAGGGGCTACGAGCAGTACTTC.